This TCR beta chain was sequenced during a study of blood T cell repertoires in COVID-19. TCRdb's copy holds only in-frame clones and misses some; the assay was immunoSEQ multiplex PCR. Of 160,000 or so clones listed, approximately 82% are singletons. CDR3 length equals 13 residues. The V and J ends lost 5 bases and 3 bases respectively, with 8 bases between them. Germline values: CDR1 SGHVS, CDR2 FNYEAQ. Comment on this clone: Other DNA sequences in this sample translate to the same CDR3.

Sequencing was performed on PBMCs or T cells enriched from blood (not recorded which). This chain links TRBV7-6 with TRBJ2-1; D perhaps matches TRBD2 (6 bases). The receptor was isolated from a man between 60 and 75 years old who had recovered from COVID-19. CDR3 DNA sequence: TGTGCCAGCAGCCTTAGCGGCTACAATGAGCAGTTCTTC. Protein product: CASSLSGYNEQFF.